The 29 T cell receptor beta chains below come from one sample, sequenced in a study of CD8 T cells in Susac syndrome. RNA was extracted with the RNeasy kit, and a quantity of about 0.45 to 1 ug was reverse transcribed using random hexamers. TCRdb called the immunoSEQ multiplex PCR reads again in MiXCR, with one record for every CDR3 protein. The table lists around 200,000 distinct CDR3 sequences, around 94% of them singletons. The sample was CD4+ T cells from PBMCs. The source is a human donor with Susac syndrome.

The chain couples TRBV7-9 to TRBJ1-5; no clear D. The ends were cut back, 1 base at V and 1 base at J, with 5 bases in the middle. This CDR3 has 14 residues. CDR1 and CDR2 (germline): SEHNR, FQNEAQ (reference sequence). CDR3 nucleotides: TGTGCCAGCAGCTTAGAAGACAGCAATCAGCCCCAGCATTTT. Translated: CASSLEDSNQPQHF.

This rearrangement joins TRBV6-2 or TRBV6-3 to TRBJ1-5; tentatively, D is TRBD1 (6 bases). Germline V gene data show CDR1 as MNHEY and CDR2 as SVGEGT. The V and J ends lost 8 bases and 3 bases respectively, with 14 bases between them. The CDR3 has 14 residues. In DNA form, the CDR3 reads TGTGCCAGCTGGGGGCAGGGTCCCAATCAGCCCCAGCATTTT. It translates to CASWGQGPNQPQHF.

The chain carries TRBV7-3 and TRBJ2-1, with 9 nucleotides matching TRBD2. CDR3 length: 16 residues. J gave up 9 bases and V 0 bases, and 9 bases lay outside the gene matches. The germline gives CDR1 SGHTA, CDR2 FQGTGA. This chain's CDR3 is CASSLTPSGGQGEQFF. CDR3 coding DNA: TGTGCCAGCAGCTTAACGCCGAGCGGGGGGCAGGGTGAGCAGTTCTTC.

The V gene is TRBV20-1, the J gene TRBJ2-7, with 10 bases identical to TRBD2. The CDR3 extends over 14 amino acids. Germline CDR1 and CDR2: DFQATT and SNEGSKA (reference sequence). J lost 2 bases, V lost 5 bases, and 6 bases had no gene match. The CDR3 coding sequence is TGCAGTGCTCTATGGACTAGCGGCCCCTACGAGCAGTACTTC. Protein product: CSALWTSGPYEQYF.

This sequence joins TRBV12-3 or TRBV12-4 and TRBJ2-1, with 9 nucleotides matching TRBD2. Trimming took 1 base from V and 4 from J; bases not matched to a gene: 8. This CDR3 comprises 17 residues. CDR3 sequence (DNA): TGTGCCAGCAGTTTAGGGCTGGCTAGCGGGGCATACAATGAGCAGTTCTTC. Protein: CASSLGLASGAYNEQFF.

The chain employs TRBV12-3 or TRBV12-4 and TRBJ1-5; D is perhaps TRBD1 (6 bases). There are 13 residues in the CDR3. V dropped 7 bases and J dropped 5 bases, with 12 bases sitting between them. The CDR3 sequence: CASTSSGDQPQHF. The DNA for the CDR3 is TGTGCCAGCACCTCGTCAGGGGATCAGCCCCAGCATTTT.

J is TRBJ1-2 and V is TRBV6-5; D is perhaps TRBD1 (6 bases). V dropped 2 bases and J dropped 8 bases, with 6 bases sitting between them. There are 11 residues in the CDR3. Germline V lookup: CDR1 MNHEY, CDR2 SVGAGI. The CDR3 DNA is TGTGCCAGCAGTTACGGGGGCGGCTACACCTTC. Translation gives CASSYGGGYTF.

This chain joins TRBV5-1 and TRBJ2-6, with TRBD1 identical over 7 bases. CDR1 is SGHRS, CDR2 YFSETQ, per germline. V gave up 7 bases and J gave up 2 bases; unmatched junction bases: 15. The length of the CDR3 is 18 residues. For the CDR3, the DNA is TGCGCCAGCTCTCCCGTCGGGACAGCTATCCCTGGGGCCAACGTCCTGACTTTC. It codes for CASSPVGTAIPGANVLTF.

This chain links TRBV20-1 with TRBJ1-2; 7 nucleotides align to TRBD1. This CDR3 has 14 amino acids. Germline values: CDR1 DFQATT, CDR2 SNEGSKA (reference sequence). The V and J ends lost 0 bases and 2 bases, in that order; junction bases with no gene match: 3. The DNA for the CDR3 is TGCAGTGCTAGAGATGCGGGACAGAACTATGGCTACACCTTC. It is translated as CSARDAGQNYGYTF.

V gene TRBV5-8 combines with J gene TRBJ1-3; D is undetermined. Germline V gene sequence: CDR1 SGHTS, CDR2 YDEGEE. V lost 2 bases to trimming and J lost 4 bases, with 10 bases between them. The CDR3 totals 14 residues. The DNA for the CDR3 is TGTGCCAGCAGCTTTGGCCCGGCAGGAAACACCATATATTTT. Translating it yields CASSFGPAGNTIYF.

The chain uses TRBV24-1 and TRBJ2-3, with TRBD2 identical over 9 bases. J was trimmed by 4 bases and V by 9 bases; bases with no gene match: 10. Germline-derived CDR1 and CDR2 are KGHDR and SFDVKD. The CDR3 is made up of 15 amino acids. Written as DNA, the CDR3 is TGTGCCACCCGGGGGATAGCGGGAGAGGCAGATACGCAGTATTTT. It specifies CATRGIAGEADTQYF.

The chain joins TRBV14 to TRBJ1-2; D not certain. This CDR3 is built from 13 residues. Germline V gene lookup returns CDR1 SGHDN and CDR2 FVKESK. The ends were cut back, 0 bases at V and 6 bases at J, with 8 bases in the middle. The CDR3 bases are TGTGCCAGCAGCCAAGAAGATGGAAATGGCTACACCTTC. This gives the protein CASSQEDGNGYTF.

This clonotype has a handful of counts. J is TRBJ2-7 and V is TRBV29-1; D remains ambiguous. CDR1 is SQVTM, CDR2 ANQGSEA, per germline. The CDR3 runs to 11 residues. Trimming took 1 base from V and 6 from J, leaving 7 bases between them. This CDR3 reads CSVEVGGEQYF. CDR3 sequence (DNA): TGCAGCGTTGAAGTCGGTGGCGAGCAGTACTTC.

The chain is built from TRBV12-3 or TRBV12-4 and TRBJ1-2, with TRBD1 matching over 10 bases. V dropped 6 bases and J dropped 4; count of bases not matched to a gene: 5. The CDR3 contains 14 residues. CDR3 nucleotides: TGTGCCAGCAGGGGACAGGGGTTGAGCTATGGCTACACCTTC. Protein: CASRGQGLSYGYTF.

The gene calls are TRBV30 and TRBJ1-1; TRBD1 might be the D (6 bases). Germline CDR1 reads GTSNPN; CDR2 reads SVGIG (reference sequence). V dropped 4 bases and J dropped 5 bases, with 23 bases sitting between them. CDR3 length: 16 amino acids. CDR3 sequence (DNA): TGTGCCTGGAATTCGGGTGGTGACCCAAGGGGGACTGAAGCTTTCTTT. Encoded protein: CAWNSGGDPRGTEAFF.

This chain uses TRBV5-4 with TRBJ2-1; D call uncertain. From germline, CDR1 is SGHNT and CDR2 YYREEE (reference sequence). V was clipped by 3 bases and J by 6 bases, with 10 bases between them. The length of the CDR3 is 13 residues. The CDR3 loop is CASSSPFGNEQFF. In nucleotides, the CDR3 is TGTGCCAGCAGCTCCCCGTTTGGCAATGAGCAGTTCTTC.

The rearrangement joins TRBV2 to TRBJ2-1, with unresolved D. Germline V gives CDR1 SNHLY, CDR2 FYNNEI. The CDR3 covers 11 residues. Trimming pared 8 bases from V and 7 bases from J, leaving 9 bases between. CDR3 amino acids: CASALENEQFF. CDR3 nucleotide sequence: TGTGCCAGCGCCTTAGAGAATGAGCAGTTCTTC.

This chain uses TRBV7-9 with TRBJ2-1; 10 nucleotides align to TRBD2. Losses at the gene ends were 5 bases for V and 7 bases for J; bases not matched to a gene: 14. The CDR3 runs 17 residues. CDR1 and CDR2 (germline): SEHNR, FQNEAQ (reference sequence). CDR3 residues: CASSALPLAGERNEQFF. The CDR3 region has the DNA TGTGCCAGCAGCGCCCTGCCTCTAGCGGGAGAACGGAATGAGCAGTTCTTC. Looking up the rest from reference TRBV7-9 and TRBJ2-1 gives the full variable domain: DTGVSQNPRHKITKRGQNVTFRCDPISEHNRLYWYRQTLGQGPEFLTYFQNEAQLEKSRLLSDRFSAERPKGSFSTLEIQRTEQGDSAMYLCASSALPLAGERNEQFFGPGTRLTVL.

V usage is TRBV6-5 and J usage is TRBJ1-1, with no clear D. CDR3 size: 11 residues. Germline CDR1 and CDR2: MNHEY and SVGAGI. V was trimmed by 8 bases and J by 0 bases, leaving 4 bases between them. The CDR3 reads CASRLNTEAFF. As DNA, the CDR3 is TGTGCCAGCCGGCTGAACACTGAAGCTTTCTTT.

In nucleotides, the CDR3 is TGTGCCAGCAGCCAGGGGATCGCAGAGACCCAGTACTTC. Its translation is CASSQGIAETQYF. The chain joins TRBV14 to TRBJ2-5; D is uncertain. Germline lookup yields CDR1 SGHDN and CDR2 FVKESK. V was clipped by 3 bases and J by 4 bases, with 9 bases between them. This CDR3 is built from 13 residues.

The J gene is TRBJ2-5, the V gene TRBV4-2; 11 bases align to TRBD1. Losses at the gene ends were 5 bases for V and 4 bases for J; bases not matched to a gene: 9. The CDR3 contains 16 residues. In germline, CDR1 is LGHNA, CDR2 YNFKEQ. The CDR3 sequence is CASSEGQGAGVETQYF. DNA for the CDR3: TGTGCCAGCAGCGAAGGACAGGGGGCGGGCGTAGAGACCCAGTACTTC.

V usage is TRBV29-1 and J usage is TRBJ2-2; D is perhaps TRBD2 (6 bases). V lost 6 bases and J 2 bases, leaving 10 bases between the germline ends. There are 13 residues in the CDR3. Germline CDR1 is SQVTM and CDR2 is ANQGSEA. Here the CDR3 reads CSVTGLNTGELFF. CDR3 nucleotides: TGCAGCGTAACGGGACTTAACACCGGGGAGCTGTTTTTT.

The chain has TRBV20-1 and TRBJ2-1; D is unresolved. Matching the DNA end better, TRBJ2-7 makes the J call doubtful. Looked up from germline, CDR1 is DFQATT and CDR2 is SNEGSKA (reference sequence). The CDR3 has 14 residues. DNA of the CDR3: TGCAGTGCTGGCAGGTCAGCTACATCCTACGAGCAGTACTTC. It specifies CSAGRSATSYEQYF.

The chain carries TRBV7-8 and TRBJ2-1, with 8 bases matching TRBD2. The J segment lost 2 bases and the V segment lost 1 base, leaving 4 bases of the junction unmatched. The germline V gene has CDR1 SGHVS and CDR2 FQNEAQ. There are 16 residues in the CDR3. CDR3 protein: CASSLVGSGAYNEQFF. The CDR3 DNA sequence: TGTGCCAGCAGCTTAGTCGGTAGCGGGGCCTACAATGAGCAGTTCTTC. Full variable domain (remainder filled in from reference TRBV7-8 and TRBJ2-1): GAGVSQSPRYKVAKRGQDVALRCDPISGHVSLFWYQQALGQGPEFLTYFQNEAQLDKSGLPSDRFFAERPEGSVSTLKIQRTQQEDSAVYLCASSLVGSGAYNEQFFGPGTRLTVL.

The rearrangement links TRBV7-3 to TRBJ2-5, with D possibly being TRBD2 (5 bases). Trimming cost V 1 base and J 5 bases, with 14 bases left between them. CDR3 length: 15 residues. The germline V gene encodes CDR1 SGHTA and CDR2 FQGTGA. As DNA, the CDR3 is TGTGCCAGCAGCTTAAATATCGCTAGCCCTGAGACCCAGTACTTC. This codes for CASSLNIASPETQYF.

The V gene is TRBV12-3 or TRBV12-4, the J gene TRBJ1-6; D is unresolved. V dropped 5 bases and J dropped 13 bases, with 12 bases sitting between them. This CDR3 has 12 residues. CDR3 in DNA: TGTGCCAGCAGTGCTCCCCGGGGTCCCCTCCACTTT. The encoded protein is CASSAPRGPLHF.

The chain links TRBV19 to TRBJ2-3; D not resolved. Germline loops: CDR1 LNHDA, CDR2 SQIVND (reference sequence). Trimming took off 2 bases at V and 4 bases at J, with 10 bases between the two ends. The length of the CDR3 is 14 residues. The CDR3: CASSILPSSDTQYF. The CDR3 nucleotides are TGTGCCAGTAGTATACTGCCGTCCTCAGATACGCAGTATTTT.

The chain carries TRBV5-1 and TRBJ1-1, with TRBD1 identical over 7 bases. The V gene's germline CDR1 is SGHRS and CDR2 YFSETQ. The J segment lost 8 bases and the V segment lost 5 bases, leaving 12 bases of the junction unmatched. The CDR3 is 14 amino acids. The chain's CDR3 is CASRSGQQGIEAFF. DNA of the CDR3: TGCGCCAGCAGATCGGGACAGCAAGGGATCGAAGCTTTCTTT.

This chain uses TRBV7-2 with TRBJ1-4; 7 bases match TRBD1. Germline V gene lookup returns CDR1 SGHTA and CDR2 FQGNSA. CDR3 length: 15 residues. V gave up 5 bases and J gave up 7 bases; unmatched junction bases: 10. The DNA for the CDR3 is TGTGCCAGCAGCATAAGACACAGGGGTGGTGAAAAACTGTTTTTT. Protein sequence: CASSIRHRGGEKLFF.